These T cell receptor beta chains were read from a single sample in a study of graft-versus-host responses after intestinal transplantation. TCRdb keeps only in-frame clones here, not all; method: immunoSEQ multiplex PCR. The data show under 75,000 clones, about nine tenths seen once. Sequenced here: ileum tissue, sampled more than 350 days after transplant. These receptor sequences come from a human patient who received an intestinal transplant, so some T cells may come from the graft donor. Each CDR3 is given with its conserved first and last residue. The D gene is left open where the match is weak. A clone size is listed for some rows: how often the clone was seen (once, few, many), or a class if it is expanded.

J gene	clone size	V gene	D gene	CDR3 protein	CDR3 DNA
TRBJ2-5	-	TRBV5-1	-	CASSPLTSVRGRRTQGHQETQYF	TGCGCCAGCAGCCCTCTAACTAGCGTGAGGGGACGGCGAACACAGGGGCACCAAGAGACCCAGTACTTC
TRBJ2-3	-	TRBV6-5	TRBD2	CASSYSGGSADTQYF	TGTGCCAGCAGTTACTCGGGCGGGAGCGCAGATACGCAGTATTTT
TRBJ2-1	-	TRBV29-1	TRBD2	CSVGVGLAGGNEQFF	TGCAGCGTTGGGGTAGGGCTAGCGGGAGGTAATGAGCAGTTCTTC
TRBJ2-7	-	TRBV10-2	TRBD1	CASGQVIYEQYF	TGCGCCAGCGGACAGGTTATCTACGAGCAGTACTTC
TRBJ2-5	-	TRBV5-1	-	CASSLAAVQETQYF	TGCGCCAGCAGCTTGGCAGCGGTTCAAGAGACCCAGTACTTC
TRBJ1-6	-	TRBV15	-	CATSPTWGETSPLHF	TGTGCCACCAGCCCCACGTGGGGAGAGACATCACCCCTCCACTTT
TRBJ2-1	-	TRBV15	-	CATTPGILNNEQFF	TGTGCCACCACCCCAGGGATCTTAAACAATGAGCAGTTCTTC
TRBJ2-3	-	TRBV9	-	CASTKGGGGTDTQYF	TGTGCCAGCACCAAGGGAGGGGGCGGCACAGATACGCAGTATTTT
TRBJ1-5	-	TRBV2	-	CASSEVPRRSNQPQHF	TGTGCCAGCAGTGAGGTCCCCCGGAGGAGCAATCAGCCCCAGCATTTT
TRBJ2-7	-	TRBV27	TRBD1	CASSTDRGGYEQYF	TGTGCCAGCAGTACTGACAGGGGAGGCTACGAGCAGTACTTC
TRBJ2-7	-	TRBV19	-	CASKGGAYEQYF	TGTGCCAGCAAAGGGGGAGCCTACGAGCAGTACTTC
TRBJ1-1	-	TRBV6-5	-	CASSYSLTYTEAFF	TGTGCCAGCAGTTACTCTCTGACCTACACTGAAGCTTTCTTT
TRBJ1-2	-	TRBV29-1	-	CSVEGVSYGYTF	TGCAGCGTTGAAGGAGTTTCCTATGGCTACACCTTC
TRBJ1-4	-	TRBV11-2	-	CASSLDRINEKLFF	TGTGCCAGCAGCTTAGACCGGATTAATGAAAAACTGTTTTTT
TRBJ1-2	-	TRBV2	-	CAILTRGLENYGYTF	TGTGCCATATTAACCCGGGGACTGGAGAACTATGGCTACACCTTC
TRBJ2-7	-	TRBV9	TRBD1	CASSAPSGTGPYEQYF	TGTGCCAGCAGCGCCCCTTCCGGGACAGGCCCATACGAGCAGTACTTC
TRBJ2-7	-	TRBV6-5	TRBD2	CASRRGGSNEQYF	TGTGCCAGCAGAAGGGGCGGGAGTAACGAGCAGTACTTC
TRBJ1-2	-	TRBV30	TRBD1	CAWSVGTGGAYGYTF	TGTGCCTGGAGTGTGGGGACAGGGGGCGCCTATGGCTACACCTTC
TRBJ2-3	-	TRBV7-2	-	CASSKSGPSWDTQYF	TGTGCCAGCAGCAAAAGCGGCCCTAGCTGGGATACGCAGTATTTT
TRBJ2-2	-	TRBV7-6	-	CASRQRGAGTYTGELFF	TGTGCCAGCAGACAAAGAGGGGCGGGGACCTACACCGGGGAGCTGTTTTTT
TRBJ1-5	-	TRBV5-5	-	CASINDSDQPQHF	TGTGCCAGCATAAATGACAGTGACCAGCCCCAGCATTTT
TRBJ2-3	-	TRBV9	-	CASSVLNDRRNTQYF	TGTGCCAGCAGCGTACTTAACGACAGGAGGAATACGCAGTATTTT
TRBJ1-2	-	TRBV11-2	-	CASSLTGLDYGYTF	TGTGCCAGCAGCTTAACTGGGTTGGACTATGGCTACACCTTC
TRBJ2-2	-	TRBV10-2	TRBD2	CASSGTSGALRAGELFF	TGCGCCAGCAGTGGGACTAGCGGGGCCTTAAGGGCCGGGGAGCTGTTTTTT
TRBJ2-1	-	TRBV5-1	TRBD1	CASSEDRGYGNEQFF	TGCGCCAGCAGCGAGGACAGGGGGTATGGCAATGAGCAGTTCTTC
TRBJ2-6	-	TRBV7-3	-	CASSLTSGANVLTF	TGTGCCAGCAGCCTAACGAGTGGGGCCAACGTCCTGACTTTC
TRBJ2-3	-	TRBV6-1	-	CASSEFSGGGTDTQYF	TGTGCCAGCAGTGAATTCTCGGGGGGCGGCACAGATACGCAGTATTTT
TRBJ2-7	-	TRBV7-2	-	CASSARTGNEQYF	TGTGCCAGCAGCGCTCGTACGGGCAACGAGCAGTACTTC
TRBJ1-2	-	TRBV6-5	TRBD1	CASSSLTGPNYGYTF	TGTGCCAGCAGTTCCTTGACAGGGCCGAACTATGGCTACACCTTC
TRBJ2-1	-	TRBV29-1	-	CSVEGVIRGNEQFF	TGCAGCGTTGAAGGGGTAATAAGAGGTAATGAGCAGTTCTTC
TRBJ1-4	-	TRBV6-6	-	CASSLAGEKLFF	TGTGCCAGCTCCTTGGCCGGTGAAAAACTGTTTTTT
TRBJ2-4	few	TRBV6-5	TRBD2	CASSYSGGLRDIQYF	TGTGCCAGCAGTTACAGCGGGGGGCTTCGGGACATTCAGTACTTC
TRBJ1-5	-	TRBV5-1	-	CASSPDGLYSNQPRHF	TGCGCCAGCAGCCCCGACGGCCTTTATAGCAATCAGCCCCGGCATTTT
TRBJ2-7	-	TRBV28	TRBD1	CASSLLGTGIAYEQYF	TGTGCCAGCAGTTTACTAGGGACAGGTATCGCCTACGAGCAGTACTTC
TRBJ2-7	-	TRBV6-6	-	CASRTTTYEQYF	TGTGCCAGCCGGACTACGACCTACGAGCAGTACTTC
TRBJ2-2	-	TRBV2	-	CASAPPNTGELFF	TGTGCCAGCGCTCCGCCGAACACCGGGGAGCTGTTTTTT
TRBJ1-5	-	TRBV6-1	-	CASGPFNQPQHF	TGTGCCAGCGGGCCCTTCAATCAGCCCCAGCATTTT
TRBJ2-1	-	TRBV28	TRBD2	CASRAGTRLHNEQFF	TGTGCCAGCAGGGCCGGGACTAGGCTCCACAATGAGCAGTTCTTC
TRBJ1-6	-	TRBV2	-	CASSEVGMTSPLHF	TGTGCCAGCAGTGAGGTCGGGATGACTTCACCCCTCCACTTT
TRBJ2-7	-	TRBV6-1	TRBD1	CASSPDRGYEQYF	TGTGCCAGCAGTCCGGACAGGGGGTACGAGCAGTACTTC
TRBJ2-5	once	TRBV5-1	TRBD1	CASSIQTGNRETQYF	TGCGCCAGCAGCATCCAGACAGGGAATCGGGAGACCCAGTACTTC
TRBJ2-2	few	TRBV4-1	-	CASREGIGELFF	TGCGCCAGCAGAGAGGGAATCGGGGAGCTGTTTTTT
TRBJ2-7	-	TRBV28	-	CASSFGGSAYEQYF	TGTGCCAGCAGTTTTGGGGGATCAGCCTACGAGCAGTACTTC
TRBJ2-7	-	TRBV27	TRBD1	CAGKTGFYEQYF	TGTGCCGGAAAGACAGGGTTTTACGAGCAGTACTTC
TRBJ1-1	-	TRBV29-1	-	CSVCLWEGNTEAFF	TGCAGCGTTTGCCTATGGGAAGGGAACACTGAAGCTTTCTTT
TRBJ1-5	-	TRBV9	-	CASSGRDRDIYQPQHF	TGTGCCAGCAGCGGCCGAGATCGGGACATTTATCAGCCCCAGCATTTT
TRBJ1-5	few	TRBV10-2	-	CASSDFKADQPQHF	TGCGCCAGCAGTGACTTCAAAGCCGATCAGCCCCAGCATTTT
TRBJ2-7	-	TRBV4-2	TRBD2	CASSQEGGRPYEQYF	TGTGCCAGCAGCCAAGAGGGCGGGAGGCCCTACGAGCAGTACTTC
TRBJ2-3	-	TRBV7-2	TRBD2	CASSLGTSGVTDTQYF	TGTGCCAGCAGCTTAGGGACTAGCGGGGTCACAGATACGCAGTATTTT
TRBJ1-5	-	TRBV11-2	-	CASSHPGRIEGQPQHF	TGTGCCAGCAGCCATCCGGGACGGATAGAGGGACAGCCCCAGCATTTT
TRBJ2-7	-	TRBV2	-	CASSATRAPAAYEQYF	TGTGCCAGCTCAGCGACTCGAGCCCCCGCGGCCTACGAGCAGTACTTC
TRBJ2-1	-	TRBV5-1	-	CASSLIPGADYNEQFF	TGCGCCAGCAGCTTGATACCGGGGGCTGACTACAATGAGCAGTTCTTC